This is a list of T cell receptor beta chains from one sample in a study of blood T cell repertoires in COVID-19. Sequenced by immunoSEQ multiplex PCR; TCRdb stores in-frame clones only, minus some. The profile covers hundreds of thousands of clones, with just under 90% appearing a single time and about 0.95% taken by the ten largest. Sequenced input: PBMCs or T cells enriched from blood (not recorded which). These receptors all come from a man aged 50 to 59 who had been exposed to COVID-19. Each CDR3 is given with its conserved first and last residue. The D gene is left open where the match is weak. Some rows mark clone size as missing; the rest say once, few, many or name a class of expanded clone.

TRBV2	17	-	TRBD1	TRBJ2-1	CASRQIGQASSYNEQFF	TGTGCCAGCAGACAAATAGGACAGGCTAGCTCCTACAATGAGCAGTTCTTC
TRBV10-3	13	-	-	TRBJ2-4	CAISEGGPSIQYF	TGTGCCATCAGTGAGGGAGGTCCAAGCATTCAGTACTTC
TRBV3-1/TRBV3-2	13	-	TRBD1	TRBJ1-2	CASSFGQVYGYTF	TGTGCCAGCAGCTTCGGACAGGTCTATGGCTACACCTTC
TRBV12-5	12	-	TRBD1	TRBJ1-1	CASRDRGTEAFF	TGTGCTAGTCGAGACAGGGGGACTGAAGCTTTCTTT
TRBV3-1/TRBV3-2	14	-	-	TRBJ1-4	CASRNQGRVEKLFF	TGTGCCAGCAGGAATCAGGGGCGAGTTGAAAAACTGTTTTTT
TRBV18	15	-	TRBD1	TRBJ2-5	CASSPRLTGAETQYF	TGTGCCAGCTCACCCCGCCTGACAGGGGCAGAGACCCAGTACTTC
TRBV15	14	-	-	TRBJ2-6	CATSDKSGANVLTF	TGTGCCACCAGCGACAAGTCTGGGGCCAACGTCCTGACTTTC
TRBV27	19	-	-	TRBJ2-1	CASRVRGVGLRRGSNEQFF	TGTGCCAGCAGAGTAAGGGGCGTGGGGTTAAGAAGGGGGAGCAATGAGCAGTTCTTC
TRBV3-1/TRBV3-2	14	-	-	TRBJ2-1	CASSLSGEYNEQFF	TGTGCCAGCAGCCTTTCAGGGGAATACAATGAGCAGTTCTTC
TRBV5-1	16	-	TRBD1	TRBJ2-1	CASSPRPGQGSNEQFF	TGCGCCAGCAGCCCCAGACCGGGACAGGGGTCCAATGAGCAGTTCTTC
TRBV27	15	once	TRBD2	TRBJ2-2	CARTDGTRGPGELFF	TGTGCCAGGACCGACGGGACTAGAGGCCCCGGGGAGCTGTTTTTT
TRBV2	12	-	-	TRBJ1-2	CASSAGSGGYTF	TGTGCCAGCAGCGCAGGGTCAGGGGGCTACACCTTC
TRBV6-1	12	-	-	TRBJ2-3	CASSEAGDTQYF	TGTGCCAGCAGTGAAGCGGGCGATACGCAGTATTTT
TRBV5-1	16	-	-	TRBJ1-2	CASSFEQGRDNYGYTF	TGCGCCAGCAGCTTCGAACAGGGCAGAGACAACTATGGCTACACCTTC
TRBV9	15	-	-	TRBJ1-2	CASSQMWPTTYGYTF	TGTGCCAGCAGCCAGATGTGGCCCACCACCTATGGCTACACCTTC
TRBV28	15	-	-	TRBJ1-6	CASKTRLGGNSPLHF	TGTGCCAGCAAAACCCGGCTGGGGGGAAATTCACCCCTCCACTTT
TRBV5-4	13	-	TRBD2	TRBJ2-7	CASSFSGVYEQYF	TGTGCCAGCAGCTTTAGCGGGGTATACGAGCAGTACTTC
TRBV5-8	17	few	TRBD1	TRBJ1-5	CASSFPTTGDSNQPQHF	TGTGCCAGCAGCTTCCCTACTACAGGGGATAGCAATCAGCCCCAGCATTTT
TRBV27	14	once	-	TRBJ2-3	CASSPEGRTDTQYF	TGTGCCAGCAGCCCGGAGGGACGCACAGATACGCAGTATTTT
TRBV5-1	15	-	TRBD2	TRBJ2-3	CASSLAGWSTDTQYF	TGCGCCAGCAGCTTAGCGGGATGGAGCACAGATACGCAGTATTTT
TRBV30	12	medium-sized	-	TRBJ2-2	CAWTRAAGELFF	TGTGCCTGGACTAGAGCGGCCGGGGAGCTGTTTTTT
TRBV18	15	-	-	TRBJ2-3	CASSRTGFSTDTQYF	TGTGCCAGCTCACGCACAGGGTTTAGCACAGATACGCAGTATTTT
TRBV5-4	16	-	-	TRBJ2-7	CASRPAPRDISYEQYF	TGTGCCAGCAGACCCGCCCCCCGGGACATCTCCTACGAGCAGTACTTC
TRBV18	12	-	-	TRBJ2-5	CASSEPVGTQYF	TGTGCCAGCTCAGAGCCGGTCGGGACCCAGTACTTC
TRBV10-3	15	-	-	TRBJ1-1	CAISLASQGNTEAFF	TGTGCCATCAGTCTAGCCTCACAGGGGAACACTGAAGCTTTCTTT
TRBV28	14	-	-	TRBJ1-2	CASSLYPGGYGYTF	TGTGCCAGCAGTTTATACCCAGGTGGCTATGGCTACACCTTC
TRBV18	16	-	-	TRBJ2-3	CASFNQGGSGTDTQYF	TGTGCCAGCTTCAACCAGGGGGGTAGTGGCACAGATACGCAGTATTTT
TRBV5-1	15	-	-	TRBJ2-1	CASSLEQSSYNEQFF	TGCGCCAGCAGCTTGGAACAGAGCTCCTACAATGAGCAGTTCTTC
TRBV5-1	15	-	TRBD2	TRBJ2-3	CASSSSSGSIDTQYF	TGCGCCAGCAGCTCGTCTAGCGGGAGCATAGATACGCAGTATTTT
TRBV7-3	15	-	-	TRBJ1-5	CASSLMAGNNQPQHF	TGTGCCAGCAGCTTAATGGCAGGAAATAATCAACCCCAGCATTTT
TRBV27	13	-	-	TRBJ2-2	CASSYFEIGELFF	TGTGCCAGCAGTTATTTCGAGATCGGGGAGCTGTTTTTT
TRBV2	13	-	TRBD1	TRBJ2-7	CASSTGGFYEQYF	TGTGCCAGCAGTACAGGGGGCTTTTACGAGCAGTACTTC
TRBV29-1	14	-	-	TRBJ2-5	CSVEVGQTQETQYF	TGCAGCGTTGAAGTTGGACAGACCCAAGAGACCCAGTACTTC
TRBV18	15	-	-	TRBJ1-2	CASSPTGAGPYGYTF	TGTGCCAGCTCACCAACTGGGGCAGGGCCCTATGGCTACACCTTC